The rows below give T cell receptor beta chains drawn from one sample of a study of patients and donors after allogeneic stem cell transplantation. TCRdb fed the RT-PCR reads into MiXCR, producing one record per CDR3 protein. The sample contains some 150,000 distinct CDR3 sequences, 30% to 45% of which appear only once. Sequenced: blood, either unsorted or a sorted T cell fraction (not recorded which). The receptors derive from a human donor who was either an allogeneic HSCT recipient or a stem cell or donor lymphocyte infusion donor (not recorded which). It is not recorded whose cells these are; they may come from a transplant donor. Each CDR3 is given with its conserved first and last residue. The D gene is left open where the match is weak. The size field is filled for only some rows; it gives once, few, many or a size class.

V	D	size	J	DNA	CDR3
TRBV10-3	TRBD1	few	TRBJ2-5	TGTGCCATCAGTGAATGGGACAGGGGAGAGACCCAGTACTTC	CAISEWDRGETQYF
TRBV10-3	NA	NA	TRBJ1-2	TGTGCCTCCGCCGGGGACACGTCCCCCTATGGCTACACCTTC	CASAGDTSPYGYTF
TRBV12-3/TRBV12-4	NA	NA	TRBJ1-3	TGTGCCAGCACCCCGGGGGGAAACACCATATATTTT	CASTPGGNTIYF
TRBV5-1	NA	NA	TRBJ1-1	TGCGCCAGCAGCCGTATACAGGTGAACACTGAAGCTTTCTTT	CASSRIQVNTEAFF
TRBV5-1	NA	NA	TRBJ1-1	TGCGCCAGCAGCTTGAAGGTTGATGGCACTGAAGCTTTCTTT	CASSLKVDGTEAFF
TRBV4-3	NA	NA	TRBJ2-7	TGCGCCAGCAGCCAAGATCGGGGCTCCTACGAGCAGTACTTC	CASSQDRGSYEQYF
TRBV12-3/TRBV12-4	NA	few	TRBJ1-4	TGTGCCAGCAGTTTATGGCAGCCTAATGAAAAACTGTTTTTT	CASSLWQPNEKLFF
TRBV9	NA	NA	TRBJ1-5	TGTGCCAGCAGCGCGGGGGGACCAAAGCAGCCCCAGCATTTT	CASSAGGPKQPQHF
TRBV21-1	NA	NA	TRBJ1-2	TGTGCCAGCCTCGGACGGACCGGGGTGTGTGGCTACACCTTC	CASLGRTGVCGYTF
TRBV6-2/TRBV6-3	NA	NA	TRBJ1-5	TGTGCCAGCAGTTACAGTCCACAGGGCCAAGGCAATCAGCCCCAGCATTTT	CASSYSPQGQGNQPQHF
TRBV24-1	NA	NA	TRBJ2-1	TGTGCCACCAGTGATTACGCCTTGGGTCGATTTGGCAATGAGCAGTTCTTC	CATSDYALGRFGNEQFF
TRBV29-1	NA	NA	TRBJ1-4	TGCAGCGTTGGGGAGGAAAAACTGTTTTTT	CSVGEEKLFF
TRBV7-9	TRBD2	few	TRBJ2-5	TGTGCCAGCAGCTTAGCAGCGGGGGACCAAGAGACCCAGTACTTC	CASSLAAGDQETQYF
TRBV15	NA	NA	TRBJ1-5	TGTGCCACCAGCAGGCCGGGACACCTTAATCAGCCCCAGCATTTT	CATSRPGHLNQPQHF
TRBV12-3/TRBV12-4	NA	NA	TRBJ1-3	TGTGCCAGCAGTTTAGTCCGGACGGTGGAGGTTGGCACCATATATTTT	CASSLVRTVEVGTIYF
TRBV28	NA	NA	TRBJ1-2	TGTGCCAGCAGTTTGAAAACTAACTATGGCTACACCTTC	CASSLKTNYGYTF
TRBV3-1	NA	few	TRBJ1-2	TGTGCCAGCAGCCAAGATTGGGGTGACTTCTATGGCTACACCTTC	CASSQDWGDFYGYTF
TRBV20-1	NA	NA	TRBJ1-4	TGCAGTGCCGCTTCCCAGGGAATCGGTGAAAAACTGTTTTTT	CSAASQGIGEKLFF
TRBV2	NA	NA	TRBJ1-5	TGTGCCAGCAGTATTCGGACGGGCGGCAGCAATCAGCCCCAGCATTTT	CASSIRTGGSNQPQHF
TRBV7-9	TRBD2	NA	TRBJ2-1	TGTGCCAGCAGCGACCTAGCGGATCAGCAGTTCTTC	CASSDLADQQFF
TRBV6-5	NA	few	TRBJ2-7	TGTGCCAGCAGTTGGCTGGGGGGACCTACCTACGAGCAGTACTTC	CASSWLGGPTYEQYF
TRBV5-1	NA	few	TRBJ2-6	TGCGCCAGCAGCTTGTACGGCTCTGGGGCCAACGTCCTGACTTTC	CASSLYGSGANVLTF
TRBV20-1	TRBD1	few	TRBJ2-2	TGCAGTGCTTTGGACAGGGGCACCGGGGAGCTGTTTTTT	CSALDRGTGELFF
TRBV20-1	TRBD1	NA	TRBJ2-3	TGCAGTGCTAGAGACCGGACAGGGCCGGGAGATACGCAGTATTTT	CSARDRTGPGDTQYF
TRBV3-1	NA	NA	TRBJ2-3	TGTGCCAGCAGCCAGCGGCCCTCGGACACAGATACGCAGTATTTT	CASSQRPSDTDTQYF
TRBV29-1	NA	NA	TRBJ2-5	TGCAGCGTCGACGACCGGGGGGCCCAAGAGACCCAGTACTTC	CSVDDRGAQETQYF
TRBV11-2	NA	NA	TRBJ1-1	TGTGCCAGCAGCTTATTAGCAGGGGCTCCTAACACTGAAGCTTTCTTT	CASSLLAGAPNTEAFF
TRBV5-5	NA	NA	TRBJ1-5	TGTGCCAGCAGCTTGGCGGAGGGAAATCAGCCCCAGCATTTT	CASSLAEGNQPQHF
TRBV28	NA	NA	TRBJ1-1	TGTGCCAGCGGCCGGAGGGTGAACACTGAAGCTTTCTTT	CASGRRVNTEAFF
TRBV7-6	NA	NA	TRBJ1-1	TGTGCCAGCAGCTTAGGGTCTCTTAGCACTGAAGCTTTCTTT	CASSLGSLSTEAFF
TRBV5-6	NA	NA	TRBJ1-5	TGTGCCAGCAGCGAAACTAGCGGGGGGCGGGATACGCAGCATTTT	CASSETSGGRDTQHF
TRBV6-2/TRBV6-3	NA	few	TRBJ1-1	TGTGCCAGCAGTTACCGGGGGGGAACTGAAGCTTTCTTT	CASSYRGGTEAFF
TRBV29-1	TRBD1	NA	TRBJ1-1	TGCAGCGTCGATTACAGGGGTAGCACTGAAGCTTTCTTT	CSVDYRGSTEAFF
TRBV7-9	NA	many	TRBJ1-1	TGTGCCAGCCAGGGAGGGGGCACTGAAGCTTTCTTT	CASQGGGTEAFF
TRBV6-5	NA	NA	TRBJ1-1	TGTGCCAGCAGTTACTCGAAATCAGGTCGGACTGAAGCTTTCTTT	CASSYSKSGRTEAFF
TRBV12-3/TRBV12-4	NA	few	TRBJ1-5	TGTGCCAGCAGGCCACTCCCGGGTGAGCCCCAGCATTTT	CASRPLPGEPQHF
TRBV12-3/TRBV12-4	NA	NA	TRBJ2-5	TGTGCCAGCAGGGGCTTGGGAGAGACCCAGTACTTC	CASRGLGETQYF
TRBV6-7	TRBD1	few	TRBJ1-2	TGTGCCGGAGACCGGGACAGGAAATATGGCTACACCTTC	CAGDRDRKYGYTF
TRBV6-6	TRBD2	NA	TRBJ2-3	TGTGCCAGCACTCCCATCCTGTCTCGGGGGGGCACGGATACGCAGTATTTT	CASTPILSRGGTDTQYF
TRBV5-1	NA	few	TRBJ1-6	TGCGCCAGCAGCTTGTATCTGGGGGGATCACCCCTCCACTTT	CASSLYLGGSPLHF
TRBV12-3/TRBV12-4	NA	NA	TRBJ1-2	TGTGCCAGCAGTTTTCGGGGACTCTATGGCTACACCTTC	CASSFRGLYGYTF
TRBV12-3/TRBV12-4	NA	NA	TRBJ1-3	TGTGCCAGCAGCATGACAGGTCCTGGAAACACCATATATTTT	CASSMTGPGNTIYF
TRBV7-2	NA	NA	TRBJ1-6	TGTGCCAGCAGCCTCCAGTTCCTTGGCCCTAATTCACCCCTCCACTTT	CASSLQFLGPNSPLHF
TRBV5-1	TRBD1	once	TRBJ1-1	TGCGCCAGCAGCTTGGCCAACAGGGGGCGCGTAGTTACCACTGTAGCTTTCTTT	CASSLANRGRVVTTVAFF
TRBV4-3	TRBD1	few	TRBJ1-2	TGCGCCAGCAGCCACGGACAGGGGGCGCGGGAAGGCTACACCTTC	CASSHGQGAREGYTF
TRBV12-3/TRBV12-4	TRBD1	NA	TRBJ1-5	TGTGCCAGCAGTCCCTACAGGGGGCGAAATCAGCCCCAGCATTTT	CASSPYRGRNQPQHF
TRBV20-1	NA	NA	TRBJ2-7	TGCAGTGCTAGGCAGGTCGAGCAGAGCTCCTACGAGCAGTACTTC	CSARQVEQSSYEQYF
TRBV7-2	NA	NA	TRBJ1-6	TGTGCCAGCAGCTTAGGGGGCAGCTTCCAGAATTCACCCCTCCACTTT	CASSLGGSFQNSPLHF
TRBV20-1	NA	NA	TRBJ1-1	TGCAGTGCTAGGGGGGCGGTCACTGAAGCTTTCTTT	CSARGAVTEAFF
TRBV19	TRBD1	NA	TRBJ1-5	TGTGCCAGTAGTGACAGGGGGGTTTTTAATCAGCCCCAGCATTTT	CASSDRGVFNQPQHF
TRBV20-1	NA	NA	TRBJ1-5	TGCAGTGCCTGGGGTGGCGAACAGCCCCAGCATTTT	CSAWGGEQPQHF
TRBV4-3	NA	NA	TRBJ1-1	TGCGCCAGCAGCCAGCCGCGCCGGACTCAAGCTTTCTTT	CASSQPRRTQAFF
TRBV24-1	NA	NA	TRBJ2-4	TGTGCCACCAGTGACCCAGATGAGGAGCAGTACTTC	CATSDPDEEQYF
TRBV5-1	NA	NA	TRBJ2-1	TGCGCCAGCAGCCTGACTAGTCATGGACCCAATGAGCAGTTCTTC	CASSLTSHGPNEQFF